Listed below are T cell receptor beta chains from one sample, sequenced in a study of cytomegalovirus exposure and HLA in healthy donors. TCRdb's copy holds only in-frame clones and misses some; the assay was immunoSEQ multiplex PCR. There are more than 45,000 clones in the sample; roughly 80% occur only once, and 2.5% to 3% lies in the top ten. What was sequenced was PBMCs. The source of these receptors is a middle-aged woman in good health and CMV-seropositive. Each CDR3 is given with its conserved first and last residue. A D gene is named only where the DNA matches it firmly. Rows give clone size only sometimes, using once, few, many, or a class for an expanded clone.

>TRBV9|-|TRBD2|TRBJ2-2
TGTGCCAGCAGCTCACCCAATTTACTAGCGGGGGGCCTCACCGGGGAGCTGTTTTTT
CASSSPNLLAGGLTGELFF
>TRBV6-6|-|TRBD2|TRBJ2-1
TGTGCCAGCAGTTATCTTAGCGGGGGGGCCTATGAGCAGTTCTTC
CASSYLSGGAYEQFF
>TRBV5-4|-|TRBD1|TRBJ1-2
TGTGCCAGCAGTCCCGGGACAGTGACTTATGGCTACACCTTC
CASSPGTVTYGYTF
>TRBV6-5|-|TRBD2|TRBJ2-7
TGTGCCAGCAGTTACGTGACTAGCGGGGGCTCCTACGAGCAGTACTTC
CASSYVTSGGSYEQYF
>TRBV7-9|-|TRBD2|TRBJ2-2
TGTGCCAGCAGCCCCTGGGGAGGGGCGAACACCGGGGAGCTGTTTTTT
CASSPWGGANTGELFF
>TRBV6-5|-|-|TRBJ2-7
TGTGCCAGCAGTGGCCACGAGGGGGGGGTTGACGAGCAGTACTTC
CASSGHEGGVDEQYF
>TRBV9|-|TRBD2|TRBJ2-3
TGTGCCAGCAGCACGCGGGGGGTGCGCACAGATACGCAGTATTTT
CASSTRGVRTDTQYF
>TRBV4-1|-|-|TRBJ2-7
TGCGCCAGCAGCCCCCTATGGGCAGGGGCCTACGAGCAGTACTTC
CASSPLWAGAYEQYF
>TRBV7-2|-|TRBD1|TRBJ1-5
TGTGCCAGCAGCTTAGTCGGATTGAGGGGGCGCGAGCCCCAGCATTTT
CASSLVGLRGREPQHF
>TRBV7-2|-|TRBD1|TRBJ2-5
TGTGCCAGCAGCCGGACAGGGCGGCGCATCGAAGAGACCCAGTACTTC
CASSRTGRRIEETQYF
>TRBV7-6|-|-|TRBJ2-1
TGTGCCAGCAGCTTAGCGGGGGGGCAGAATGAGCAGTTCTTC
CASSLAGGQNEQFF
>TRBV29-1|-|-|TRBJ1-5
TGCAGCGTTGGACGGGGCAATCAGCCCCAGCATTTT
CSVGRGNQPQHF
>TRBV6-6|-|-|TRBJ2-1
TGTGCCAGCAGTGAGGCGAACGTGAAGTTCTTC
CASSEANVKFF
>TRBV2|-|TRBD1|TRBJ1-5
TGTGCCAGCAATGGACAGGGGGCTCTGAATCAGCCCCAGCATTTT
CASNGQGALNQPQHF
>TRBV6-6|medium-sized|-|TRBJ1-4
TGTGCCAGCAGTTACCCCGGTACCGGAGATGAAAAACTGTTTTTT
CASSYPGTGDEKLFF
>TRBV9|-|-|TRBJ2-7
TGTGCCAGCAGCGTAGGACAAAATTACGAGCAGTACTTC
CASSVGQNYEQYF
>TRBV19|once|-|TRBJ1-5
TGTGCCAGTAGTACCGGGGAGCCTAATCAGCCCCAGCATTTT
CASSTGEPNQPQHF
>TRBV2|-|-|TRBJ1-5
TGTGCCAGCAGTGGTGACGGGGATCAGCCCCAGCATTTT
CASSGDGDQPQHF
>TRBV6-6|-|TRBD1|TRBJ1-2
TGTGCCAGCAGGAGAAGAGGACAGGGCTATGGCTACACCTTC
CASRRRGQGYGYTF
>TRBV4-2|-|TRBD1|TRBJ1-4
TGTGCCAGCAGCCAAGCCCTGACAGGGGGTGATGAAAAACTGTTTTTT
CASSQALTGGDEKLFF
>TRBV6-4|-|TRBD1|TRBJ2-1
TGTGCCAGCAGCTGGACAGGCACAAGCTCCTACAATGAGCAGTTCTTC
CASSWTGTSSYNEQFF
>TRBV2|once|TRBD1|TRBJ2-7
TGTGCCAGCAGTCGGGACAGGGGATCCGAGCAGTACTTC
CASSRDRGSEQYF
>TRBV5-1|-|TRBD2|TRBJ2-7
TGCGCCAGCAGCCCCAGACTAGCGGGGGTTTATGAGCAGTACTTC
CASSPRLAGVYEQYF
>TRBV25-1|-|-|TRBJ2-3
TGTGCCAGCAGCTCCTACAGGGAAACAGATACGCAGTATTTT
CASSSYRETDTQYF
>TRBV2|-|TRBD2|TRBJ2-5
TGTGCCAGCAGGCCGACTAGCGGGGGTTATGAGACCCAGTACTTC
CASRPTSGGYETQYF
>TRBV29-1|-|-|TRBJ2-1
TGCAGCGTTGGGCCGGCGGGGACTTTTTACAATGAGCAGTTCTTC
CSVGPAGTFYNEQFF
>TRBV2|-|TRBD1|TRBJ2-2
TGTGCCAGCAGGGTACCCGGGACAGGAGGAGACACCGGGGAGCTGTTTTTT
CASRVPGTGGDTGELFF
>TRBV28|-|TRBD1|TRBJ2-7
TGTGCCAGCAGTTTCTCCGGGACAGGGTACGAGCAGTACTTC
CASSFSGTGYEQYF
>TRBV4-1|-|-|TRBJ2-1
TGCGCCAGCAGCCAAGATGGGGGGACCTCCTACAATGAGCAGTTCTTC
CASSQDGGTSYNEQFF
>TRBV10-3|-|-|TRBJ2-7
TGTGCCATCAGTGGCGACAGGGAGCAGTACTTC
CAISGDREQYF
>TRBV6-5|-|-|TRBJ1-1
TGTGCCAGCAGCCCGCTGATGGCCACTGAAGCTTTCTTT
CASSPLMATEAFF
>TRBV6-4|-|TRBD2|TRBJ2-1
TGTGCCAGCCCCCCTTTGGGGACTATCCATGAGCAGTTCTTC
CASPPLGTIHEQFF
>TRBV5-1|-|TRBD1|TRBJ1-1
TGCGCCAGCAGGTCGACAGGGGACCCGAACACTGAAGCTTTCTTT
CASRSTGDPNTEAFF
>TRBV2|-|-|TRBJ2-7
TGTGCCAGCAGTGTTCCGGGATTTGATAACTACGAGCAGTACTTC
CASSVPGFDNYEQYF
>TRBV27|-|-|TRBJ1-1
TGTGCCAGCAGTGATCGCCGGACAGTGAACACTGAAGCTTTCTTT
CASSDRRTVNTEAFF
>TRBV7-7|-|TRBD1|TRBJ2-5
TGTGCCAGCAGCCCAAAGCCGGGACAGCCCCAAGAGACCCAGTACTTC
CASSPKPGQPQETQYF
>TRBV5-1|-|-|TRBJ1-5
TGCGCCAGCAGCCACGACGGGGAGCCCCAGCATTTT
CASSHDGEPQHF
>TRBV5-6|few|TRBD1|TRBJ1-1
TGTGCCAGCAGCGCCCCCGGGACAGAAAATAGGGCTTTCTTT
CASSAPGTENRAFF
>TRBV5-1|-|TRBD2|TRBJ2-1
TGCGCCAGCAGGCAACGGGACTACCCTCCCAATGAGCAGTTCTTC
CASRQRDYPPNEQFF
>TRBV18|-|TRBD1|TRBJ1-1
TGTGCCAGCTCAGAGACAGGGGGCACTGAAGCTTTCTTT
CASSETGGTEAFF
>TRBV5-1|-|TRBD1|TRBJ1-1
TGCGCCAGCAGCTCTAGGACAGGGTTTGACACTGAAGCTTTCTTT
CASSSRTGFDTEAFF
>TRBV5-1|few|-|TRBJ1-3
TGCGCCAGCACCCAAGGGGGATCTGGAAACACCATATATTTT
CASTQGGSGNTIYF
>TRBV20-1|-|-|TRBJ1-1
TGCAGTGCCGACGACAGCGCTGAAGCTTTCTTT
CSADDSAEAFF